Below, 20 T cell receptor beta chains from the same sample are listed, as sequenced in a study of cytomegalovirus exposure and HLA in healthy donors. Here immunoSEQ multiplex PCR was the method, and the copy in TCRdb shows in-frame clones only, minus some. The repertoire holds fewer than 300,000 clones, with roughly 90% as singletons. The sample consisted of PBMCs. Receptors were obtained from a woman in her late teens or twenties in good health and CMV-seronegative.

V usage is TRBV27 and J usage is TRBJ2-1; 13 bases map to TRBD2. Germline V gene lookup returns CDR1 MNHEY and CDR2 SMNVEV (reference sequence). V lost 3 bases and J lost 1; bases outside the gene matches: 6. The CDR3 runs to 18 residues. In nucleotides, the CDR3 is TGTGCCAGCAGTTTGACCGCACTAGCGGGAGGGTCCTACAATGAGCAGTTCTTC. Translated, it gives CASSLTALAGGSYNEQFF.

The genes are TRBV11-3 and TRBJ2-1, with D perhaps matching TRBD1 (6 bases). Germline-derived CDR1 and CDR2 are SGHNT and YENEEA. The CDR3 loop spans 12 amino acids. The V and J ends lost 5 bases and 6 bases respectively, with 8 bases between them. The CDR3 DNA sequence: TGTGCCAGCAGCCGAGGGGGCAATGAGCAGTTCTTC. Residues: CASSRGGNEQFF.

The DNA for the CDR3 is TGTGCCAGCAGACACAGGGATAACTATGGCTACACCTTC. It specifies CASRHRDNYGYTF. The J gene is TRBJ1-2, the V gene TRBV7-2, with a possible D match to TRBD1 (6 bases). The V end was cut by 6 bases, the J end by 1 base, with 9 bases between. Per the germline V gene, CDR1 is SGHTA and CDR2 is FQGNSA. The CDR3 runs to 13 residues.

The chain couples TRBV9 to TRBJ2-3, with TRBD2 identical over 7 bases. The J segment lost 1 base and the V segment lost 4 bases, leaving 6 bases of the junction unmatched. CDR3 length: 15 amino acids. From germline, CDR1 is SGDLS and CDR2 YYNGEE. CDR3 bases: TGTGCCAGCAGCTTAAGCGGGGAGCGCACAGATACGCAGTATTTT. Its translation: CASSLSGERTDTQYF. The complete variable domain, with remaining parts taken from reference TRBV9 and TRBJ2-3, reads DSGVTQTPKHLITATGQRVTLRCSPRSGDLSVYWYQQSLDQGLQFLIQYYNGEERAKGNILERFSAQQFPDLHSELNLSSLELGDSALYFCASSLSGERTDTQYFGPGTRLTVL.

The genes are TRBV5-6 and TRBJ2-7; 10 bases map to TRBD2. The CDR3 loop spans 16 amino acids. J gave up 2 bases and V 4 bases, and 9 bases lay outside the gene matches. Germline CDR1 and CDR2: SGHDT and YYEEEE. CDR3 in amino acids: CASSVTSGILTYEQYF. CDR3 DNA: TGTGCCAGCAGCGTAACTAGCGGGATTCTTACCTACGAGCAGTACTTC.

CDR3 bases: TGTGCCAGCAGACCCGGGACAGAGAACACTGAAGCTTTCTTT. This encodes CASRPGTENTEAFF. The chain carries TRBV28 and TRBJ1-1; TRBD1 aligns across 7 bases. The trim removed 6 bases at V and 1 base at J, leaving 5 bases unmatched. The CDR3 has 14 amino acids. Per germline, CDR1 MDHEN and CDR2 SYDVKM.

The chain combines TRBV11-2 with TRBJ2-1; D possibly corresponds to TRBD2 (6 bases). The CDR3 consists of 16 residues. Trimming took 3 bases from V and 5 from J, leaving 17 bases between them. From germline, CDR1 is SGHAT and CDR2 FQNNGV. This CDR3 is CASSFYPGVADNEQFF. As DNA, the CDR3 is TGTGCCAGCAGCTTTTACCCCGGGGTAGCGGACAATGAGCAGTTCTTC.

This clone is a singleton in its sample. The chain joins TRBV6-5 to TRBJ2-7, with 8 bases lining up with TRBD1. J was trimmed by 3 bases and V by 5 bases; bases with no gene match: 6. Germline CDR1 MNHEY, CDR2 SVGAGI. This CDR3 has 14 amino acids. The CDR3 sequence: CASSRTGPLYEQYF. Written as DNA, the CDR3 is TGTGCCAGCAGTCGGACAGGGCCCCTCTACGAGCAGTACTTC.

The chain recombines TRBV6-5 with TRBJ1-1; 10 nucleotides align to TRBD1. Germline CDR1 MNHEY, CDR2 SVGAGI. The length of the CDR3 is 13 residues. V shed 6 bases and J 7 bases; nucleotides not matched to a gene: 5. The CDR3 DNA is TGTGCCAGCAGCCAGCGGGACAGGGGTGAAGCTTTCTTT. Translated: CASSQRDRGEAFF.

J is TRBJ1-1 and V is TRBV28; D gene ambiguous. CDR1 is MDHEN, CDR2 SYDVKM, per germline. The V end was cut by 3 bases, the J end by 0 bases, with 17 bases between. The CDR3 sequence is 17 residues long. The CDR3 DNA reads as TGTGCCAGCAGTTTCCCTCTTTCGACACCCATGAACACTGAAGCTTTCTTT. The encoded protein is CASSFPLSTPMNTEAFF.

V gene TRBV11-2 combines with J gene TRBJ2-7; 7 bases are shared with TRBD1. The germline V gene has CDR1 SGHAT and CDR2 FQNNGV. CDR3 length: 14 amino acids. V shed 1 base, J shed 5 bases, and the junction held 5 bases outside the gene matches. CDR3 sequence: CASSLGDRAHEQYF. In nucleotides, the CDR3 is TGTGCCAGCAGCTTAGGGGACAGAGCCCACGAGCAGTACTTC.

The V gene is TRBV4-3, the J gene TRBJ1-2, with D possibly TRBD1 on 6 matching bases. The germline V and J ends were trimmed by 0 bases and 2 bases, with 10 bases remaining between them. The CDR3 runs to 15 residues. Per germline, CDR1 LGHNA and CDR2 YSLEER. The CDR3 region is CASSQDLTGNYGYTF. The CDR3 nucleotides are TGCGCCAGCAGCCAAGATCTGACAGGCAACTATGGCTACACCTTC.

This clone came up once. This chain links TRBV27 with TRBJ2-3; D perhaps matches TRBD2 (7 bases). This CDR3 comprises 15 residues. Germline values: CDR1 MNHEY, CDR2 SMNVEV (reference sequence). The V and J ends lost 2 bases and 3 bases respectively, with 12 bases between them. The DNA for the CDR3 is TGTGCCAGCAGTTTACGAGGGGGGGAAACAGATACGCAGTATTTT. Translation: CASSLRGGETDTQYF.

V gene TRBV28 combines with J gene TRBJ2-7, with a weak D call TRBD1 (5 bases). Trimming removed 5 bases from V and 7 bases from J, with 18 bases in between. Germline V gene data show CDR1 as MDHEN and CDR2 as SYDVKM. The CDR3 consists of 14 residues. This CDR3 reads CASSVPGAQGEQYF. CDR3 bases: TGTGCCAGCAGTGTGCCTGGGGCCCAAGGGGAGCAGTACTTC.

The gene calls are TRBV28 and TRBJ1-2; D uncertain. Trimming took off 5 bases at V and 8 bases at J, with 12 bases between the two ends. This CDR3 region has 12 residues. Germline values: CDR1 MDHEN, CDR2 SYDVKM. The CDR3 loop reads CASSRRNGGYTF. CDR3 coding DNA: TGTGCCAGCAGTAGGAGGAATGGAGGCTACACCTTC.

The V gene is TRBV27, the J gene TRBJ1-1, with 9 nucleotides matching TRBD1. This CDR3 comprises 17 residues. Per the germline V gene, CDR1 is MNHEY and CDR2 is SMNVEV (reference sequence). The junction had 7 bases not matched to a gene; V was cut back by 1 base and J by 1 base. The CDR3 loop reads CASSLWSGGQGNTEAFF. For the CDR3, the DNA is TGTGCCAGCAGTTTATGGTCTGGGGGACAGGGGAACACTGAAGCTTTCTTT.

This clone is a singleton in its sample. The chain uses TRBV7-2 and TRBJ2-5, with TRBD1 matching over 8 bases. This CDR3 is built from 15 residues. Germline loops: CDR1 SGHTA, CDR2 FQGNSA. Losses at the gene ends were 4 bases for V and 4 bases for J; bases not matched to a gene: 8. The CDR3 nucleotides are TGTGCCAGCAGCTCTCAGGGGGCGCAGGGAGAGACCCAGTACTTC. This translates into CASSSQGAQGETQYF.

The rearrangement joins TRBV19 to TRBJ2-7, with TRBD1 as a possible D gene (6 bases). V lost 9 bases, J lost 4 bases, and 19 bases lay in between. The CDR3 length is 14 residues. The V gene's germline CDR1 is LNHDA and CDR2 SQIVND (reference sequence). CDR3 protein: CASSPGAFSYEQYF. The CDR3 DNA sequence: TGTGCCAGCTCCCCAGGGGCCTTCTCTTACGAGCAGTACTTC.

The rearrangement links TRBV5-4 to TRBJ2-1; tentative D call: TRBD1 (6 bases). This CDR3 has 13 residues. Trimming stripped 2 bases from V and 4 bases from J, with 7 bases between. The germline V gene has CDR1 SGHNT and CDR2 YYREEE (reference sequence). The CDR3 loop reads CASSLDRYNEQFF. DNA of the CDR3: TGTGCCAGCAGCTTAGACAGGTACAATGAGCAGTTCTTC.

The chain joins TRBV18 to TRBJ1-2; 8 bases match TRBD1. The length of the CDR3 is 12 residues. V lost 3 bases, J lost 6 bases, and 0 bases stayed unmatched. Germline CDR1 is KGHSH and CDR2 is LQKENI. CDR3 DNA: TGTGCCAGCTCACCGGGACAGGATGGCTACACCTTC. Protein sequence: CASSPGQDGYTF.